A selection of T cell receptor beta chains follows, all from one sample in a study of blood T cell repertoires in COVID-19. Sequencing used immunoSEQ multiplex PCR; TCRdb keeps in-frame clones, though not all of them. The sample yields 200,000 or so clones, 80% to 90% seen once. The specimen sequenced was peripheral blood. Receptors originate from a human donor with active or convalescent COVID-19. The donor label of this sample is uncertain. CDR3s include the opening cysteine and the closing phenylalanine or tryptophan. A D gene is named only where the DNA matches it firmly. A row's size may be missing; if present it is once, few, many or a size class.

abundance: -
d_gene: -
v_gene: TRBV18
j_gene: TRBJ1-3
CDR3aa: CASSPRGNYRAPGNTIYF
CDR3nt: TGTGCCAGCTCACCACGGGGGAACTACAGGGCCCCTGGAAACACCATATATTTT

abundance: -
d_gene: TRBD1
v_gene: TRBV28
j_gene: TRBJ2-7
CDR3aa: CASSLRDQRQGVYEQYF
CDR3nt: TGTGCCAGCAGTTTACGGGATCAACGACAGGGCGTATACGAGCAGTACTTC

abundance: -
d_gene: -
v_gene: TRBV7-6
j_gene: TRBJ2-2
CDR3aa: CASSIGGGRTGELFF
CDR3nt: TGTGCCAGCAGCATAGGGGGGGGTCGCACCGGGGAGCTGTTTTTT

abundance: -
d_gene: -
v_gene: TRBV2
j_gene: TRBJ1-5
CDR3aa: CASSVTGFHNQPQHF
CDR3nt: TGTGCCAGCAGTGTGACCGGGTTCCACAATCAGCCCCAGCATTTT

abundance: -
d_gene: -
v_gene: TRBV19
j_gene: TRBJ2-2
CDR3aa: CASSRAREVGELFF
CDR3nt: TGTGCCAGTAGTAGGGCCAGGGAGGTCGGGGAGCTGTTTTTT

abundance: -
d_gene: -
v_gene: TRBV29-1
j_gene: TRBJ2-1
CDR3aa: CSVGGLFGDEQFF
CDR3nt: TGCAGCGTGGGGGGACTTTTCGGGGATGAGCAGTTCTTC

abundance: -
d_gene: -
v_gene: TRBV30
j_gene: TRBJ2-7
CDR3aa: CAWSEQGPLYEQYF
CDR3nt: TGTGCCTGGAGTGAGCAGGGCCCTCTCTACGAGCAGTACTTC

abundance: -
d_gene: TRBD2
v_gene: TRBV7-2
j_gene: TRBJ2-1
CDR3aa: CASSLTSGGATEQFF
CDR3nt: TGTGCCAGCAGCTTGACTAGCGGGGGGGCCACCGAGCAGTTCTTC

abundance: -
d_gene: -
v_gene: TRBV11-2
j_gene: TRBJ1-1
CDR3aa: CASSAPTGSFFAEAFF
CDR3nt: TGTGCCAGCAGCGCACCCACAGGGAGCTTCTTTGCTGAAGCTTTCTTT

abundance: -
d_gene: TRBD1
v_gene: TRBV7-9
j_gene: TRBJ2-7
CDR3aa: CASSLATGEIYEQYF
CDR3nt: TGTGCCAGCAGCTTAGCAACAGGGGAGATCTACGAGCAGTACTTC

abundance: once
d_gene: -
v_gene: TRBV3-1/TRBV3-2
j_gene: TRBJ1-5
CDR3aa: CASSQPRRTLDSNQPQHF
CDR3nt: TGTGCCAGCAGCCAACCCCGGAGGACCTTAGATAGCAATCAGCCCCAGCATTTT

abundance: -
d_gene: TRBD1
v_gene: TRBV7-2
j_gene: TRBJ2-1
CDR3aa: CASSTGQGGLVEQFF
CDR3nt: TGTGCCAGCAGCACGGGACAGGGGGGGTTAGTTGAGCAGTTCTTC

abundance: -
d_gene: TRBD2
v_gene: TRBV3-1/TRBV3-2
j_gene: TRBJ2-5
CDR3aa: CASSRGTSGNQETQYF
CDR3nt: TGTGCCAGCAGCCGCGGGACTAGCGGGAATCAAGAGACCCAGTACTTC

abundance: -
d_gene: TRBD1
v_gene: TRBV6-1
j_gene: TRBJ2-7
CDR3aa: CASSEPGQGYEQYF
CDR3nt: TGTGCCAGCAGTGAACCGGGACAGGGATACGAGCAGTACTTC

abundance: -
d_gene: -
v_gene: TRBV6-2/TRBV6-3
j_gene: TRBJ2-7
CDR3aa: CASSYPSGPYEQYF
CDR3nt: TGTGCCAGCAGTTATCCCAGCGGACCCTACGAGCAGTACTTC

abundance: -
d_gene: TRBD2
v_gene: TRBV19
j_gene: TRBJ2-7
CDR3aa: CASSFLGGSAYEQYF
CDR3nt: TGTGCCAGTAGTTTCCTTGGCGGGAGCGCCTACGAGCAGTACTTC

abundance: -
d_gene: -
v_gene: TRBV19
j_gene: TRBJ2-7
CDR3aa: CASSIRQGRDEQYF
CDR3nt: TGTGCCAGTAGTATCAGACAGGGGAGGGACGAGCAGTACTTC

abundance: -
d_gene: -
v_gene: TRBV24-1
j_gene: TRBJ2-1
CDR3aa: CASSFGGAGYNEQFF
CDR3nt: TGTGCCTCTTCATTTGGGGGGGCAGGGTACAATGAGCAGTTCTTC

abundance: -
d_gene: -
v_gene: TRBV7-9
j_gene: TRBJ2-2
CDR3aa: CASSLMGGEELFF
CDR3nt: TGTGCCAGCAGCTTAATGGGGGGTGAGGAGCTGTTTTTT

abundance: -
d_gene: TRBD1
v_gene: TRBV4-2
j_gene: TRBJ2-1
CDR3aa: CASSQVVMGQGAGRDEQFF
CDR3nt: TGTGCCAGCAGCCAAGTCGTTATGGGACAGGGGGCCGGGAGGGATGAGCAGTTCTTC

abundance: few
d_gene: -
v_gene: TRBV7-8
j_gene: TRBJ1-4
CDR3aa: CASSFPGEKLFF
CDR3nt: TGTGCCAGCAGTTTCCCAGGTGAAAAACTGTTTTTT

abundance: -
d_gene: -
v_gene: TRBV7-3
j_gene: TRBJ1-1
CDR3aa: CASKLGAGSTEAFF
CDR3nt: TGTGCCAGCAAGTTAGGAGCAGGGTCCACTGAAGCTTTCTTT

abundance: once
d_gene: TRBD1
v_gene: TRBV7-9
j_gene: TRBJ2-7
CDR3aa: CASRDGQGGEQYF
CDR3nt: TGTGCCAGCAGAGACGGACAGGGCGGAGAGCAGTACTTC

abundance: few
d_gene: -
v_gene: TRBV28
j_gene: TRBJ2-2
CDR3aa: CASSLEYTGELFF
CDR3nt: TGTGCCAGCAGTTTAGAGTACACCGGGGAGCTGTTTTTT

abundance: -
d_gene: -
v_gene: TRBV12-5
j_gene: TRBJ2-4
CDR3aa: CASGESGIQYF
CDR3nt: TGTGCTAGTGGTGAATCGGGCATTCAGTACTTC

abundance: -
d_gene: -
v_gene: TRBV20-1
j_gene: TRBJ1-2
CDR3aa: CSAIWQGGYTF
CDR3nt: TGCAGTGCCATCTGGCAGGGTGGCTACACCTTC

abundance: -
d_gene: TRBD1
v_gene: TRBV5-1
j_gene: TRBJ2-7
CDR3aa: CASSLGDRGHEQYF
CDR3nt: TGCGCCAGCAGCCTCGGGGACAGGGGCCACGAGCAGTACTTC

abundance: -
d_gene: -
v_gene: TRBV5-6
j_gene: TRBJ2-7
CDR3aa: CASREQGRIGPYEQYF
CDR3nt: TGTGCCAGCCGGGAACAGGGGAGGATTGGTCCCTACGAGCAGTACTTC

abundance: -
d_gene: TRBD1
v_gene: TRBV4-2
j_gene: TRBJ1-2
CDR3aa: CASSQGIGTVYGYTF
CDR3nt: TGTGCCAGCAGCCAAGGTATCGGGACAGTCTATGGCTACACCTTC

abundance: -
d_gene: TRBD1
v_gene: TRBV3-1/TRBV3-2
j_gene: TRBJ1-5
CDR3aa: CASSVQGASNQPQHF
CDR3nt: TGTGCCAGCAGCGTTCAGGGGGCGAGCAATCAGCCCCAGCATTTT

abundance: -
d_gene: TRBD1
v_gene: TRBV19
j_gene: TRBJ1-2
CDR3aa: CASSFGQGRYGYTF
CDR3nt: TGTGCCAGTAGTTTCGGACAGGGGCGGTATGGCTACACCTTC

abundance: few
d_gene: TRBD2
v_gene: TRBV6-5
j_gene: TRBJ2-7
CDR3aa: CASSYRLAGGHEQYF
CDR3nt: TGTGCCAGCAGTTACCGCCTAGCGGGGGGCCACGAGCAGTACTTC

abundance: -
d_gene: -
v_gene: TRBV5-4
j_gene: TRBJ2-3
CDR3aa: CASSSGGRITDTQYF
CDR3nt: TGTGCCAGCAGCTCGGGGGGCAGGATCACAGATACGCAGTATTTT

abundance: -
d_gene: -
v_gene: TRBV24-1
j_gene: TRBJ2-1
CDR3aa: CATSQPGGGNEQFF
CDR3nt: TGTGCCACCAGTCAGCCGGGGGGCGGGAATGAGCAGTTCTTC

abundance: few
d_gene: TRBD2
v_gene: TRBV11-1
j_gene: TRBJ2-2
CDR3aa: CASSSRGGGTGELFF
CDR3nt: TGTGCCAGCAGCTCCCGCGGGGGGGGCACCGGGGAGCTGTTTTTT

abundance: -
d_gene: -
v_gene: TRBV10-3
j_gene: TRBJ2-5
CDR3aa: CAISEGGETQYF
CDR3nt: TGTGCCATCAGTGAGGGGGGGGAGACCCAGTACTTC

abundance: -
d_gene: -
v_gene: TRBV20-1
j_gene: TRBJ1-2
CDR3aa: CSATHSRGYTF
CDR3nt: TGCAGTGCTACGCACAGTCGTGGCTACACCTTC

abundance: -
d_gene: -
v_gene: TRBV14
j_gene: TRBJ1-2
CDR3aa: CASSQDLGGGYGYTF
CDR3nt: TGTGCCAGCAGCCAAGATCTGGGAGGGGGCTATGGCTACACCTTC

abundance: -
d_gene: -
v_gene: TRBV28
j_gene: TRBJ2-5
CDR3aa: CASHLPGSWTQYF
CDR3nt: TGTGCCAGCCATTTACCAGGGTCATGGACCCAGTACTTC